The clone carrying this TCR beta chain was counted only a few times. The sample comes from a study of blood T cell repertoires in COVID-19. This table comes from immunoSEQ multiplex PCR, and its TCRdb copy is limited to in-frame clones, with some not included. The sample includes 180,000 or so clones, about 82% of them seen just once. Germline V gene sequence: CDR1 SGHNT, CDR2 YYREEE (reference sequence). The CDR3 covers 15 residues. Deletions cut 1 base from V and 1 base from J, with 8 bases between. Sample: PBMCs or T cells enriched from blood (not recorded which). The source is a man in his forties with acute COVID-19. The chain uses TRBV5-4 and TRBJ2-2; weak D call: TRBD2 (5 bases). The CDR3 loop is CASSLYSVNTGELFF. For the CDR3, the DNA is TGTGCCAGCAGCTTGTATAGCGTGAACACCGGGGAGCTGTTTTTT.